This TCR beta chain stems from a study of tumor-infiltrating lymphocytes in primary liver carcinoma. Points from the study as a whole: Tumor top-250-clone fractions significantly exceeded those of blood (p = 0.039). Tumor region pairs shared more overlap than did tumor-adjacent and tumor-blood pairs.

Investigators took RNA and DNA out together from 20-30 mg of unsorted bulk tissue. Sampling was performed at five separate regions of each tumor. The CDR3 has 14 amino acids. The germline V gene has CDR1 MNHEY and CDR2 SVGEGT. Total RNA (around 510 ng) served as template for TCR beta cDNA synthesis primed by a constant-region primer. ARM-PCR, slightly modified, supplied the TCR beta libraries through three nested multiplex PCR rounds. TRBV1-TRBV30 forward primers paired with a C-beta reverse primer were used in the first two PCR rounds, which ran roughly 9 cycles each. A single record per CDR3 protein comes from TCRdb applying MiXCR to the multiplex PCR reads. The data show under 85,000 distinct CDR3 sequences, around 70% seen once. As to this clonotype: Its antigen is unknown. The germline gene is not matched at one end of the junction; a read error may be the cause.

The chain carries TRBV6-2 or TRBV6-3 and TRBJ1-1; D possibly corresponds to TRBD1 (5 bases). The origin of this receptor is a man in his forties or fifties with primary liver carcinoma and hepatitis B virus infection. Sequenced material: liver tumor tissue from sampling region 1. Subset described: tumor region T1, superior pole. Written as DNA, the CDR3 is TGTCCCAGCAGTGGCCAGGGATTTAACACTGAAGCTTTCTTT. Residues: CPSSGQGFNTEAFF.